The 30 T cell receptor beta chains given below trace back to one sample, sequenced in a study of blood T cell repertoires in COVID-19. This table comes from immunoSEQ multiplex PCR, and its TCRdb copy is limited to in-frame clones, with some not included. Among hundreds of thousands of clones listed, roughly 84% were seen once. The sample taken for sequencing was peripheral blood. These receptors originate from an elderly woman with acute or convalescent COVID-19.

The J gene is TRBJ2-2, the V gene TRBV4-3; unclear D gene. The V end lost 0 bases, the J end lost 4 bases, and 9 bases lay between the germline ends. There are 15 residues in the CDR3. Looked up from germline, CDR1 is LGHNA and CDR2 is YSLEER. CDR3 nucleotides: TGCGCCAGCAGCCAAGATTTTGGCCCCACCGGGGAGCTGTTTTTT. Amino acids: CASSQDFGPTGELFF.

The chain recombines TRBV24-1 with TRBJ2-5; D is perhaps TRBD2 (5 bases). Between the trimmed V and J ends, which lost 3 bases and 1 base, there was a span of 8 bases. From germline, CDR1 is KGHDR and CDR2 SFDVKD. The CDR3 totals 14 residues. The CDR3: CATSDTRAQETQYF. In DNA, the CDR3 is TGTGCCACCAGTGATACGAGGGCCCAAGAGACCCAGTACTTC.

The chain joins TRBV19 to TRBJ1-1; D not certain. V was pared by 3 bases and J by 5 bases, with 13 bases between. The CDR3 is 14 amino acids. Germline CDR1 is LNHDA and CDR2 is SQIVND (reference sequence). CDR3 loop: CASSIFSMRTEAFF. CDR3 DNA sequence: TGTGCCAGTAGTATTTTCTCGATGAGGACTGAAGCTTTCTTT.

The genes are TRBV4-2 and TRBJ2-7; 8 nucleotides agree with TRBD1. The CDR3 covers 16 residues. Germline trimming cut 0 bases from V and 6 bases from J; bases unmatched to any gene: 10. CDR1 LGHNA and CDR2 YNFKEQ come from the germline V gene. The CDR3 spells CASSQDLYRGVGEQYF. The CDR3, as DNA: TGTGCCAGCAGCCAAGATCTCTACAGGGGGGTAGGCGAGCAGTACTTC.

This clone was counted at least ten times. The chain is built from TRBV3-1 (or the pseudogene TRBV3-2) and TRBJ1-1; D is perhaps TRBD1 (6 bases). The V gene's germline CDR1 is LGHDT and CDR2 YNNKEL (reference sequence). The CDR3 spans 14 residues. V was clipped by 4 bases and J by 6 bases, with 15 bases between them. The CDR3 DNA sequence: TGTGCCAGCAGCCTACAGGGAGGGTTGTCTGAAGCTTTCTTT. This translates into CASSLQGGLSEAFF.

In nucleotides, the CDR3 is TGTGCCAGCAGCGTTAGCGGGGGGTTCAACGAGCAGTACTTC. Translating it yields CASSVSGGFNEQYF. This rearrangement joins TRBV9 to TRBJ2-7; 10 positions match TRBD2. This CDR3 region has 14 residues. Germline V gene sequence: CDR1 SGDLS, CDR2 YYNGEE. V shed 2 bases and J 5 bases; nucleotides not matched to a gene: 4.

This clone was detected only a few times. The chain employs TRBV5-1 and TRBJ2-3; 7 positions match TRBD1. The CDR3 is 14 residues long. The trim removed 8 bases at V and 1 base at J, leaving 7 bases unmatched. The germline V gene encodes CDR1 SGHRS and CDR2 YFSETQ. CDR3 DNA: TGCGCCAGTCTTCGGGACAGAGGCACAGATACGCAGTATTTT. This gives the protein CASLRDRGTDTQYF. Supplemented by reference TRBV5-1 and TRBJ2-3, the full variable domain reads KAGVTQTPRYLIKTRGQQVTLSCSPISGHRSVSWYQQTPGQGLQFLFEYFSETQRNKGNFPGRFSGRQFSNSRSEMNVSTLELGDSALYLCASLRDRGTDTQYFGPGTRLTVL.

This chain links TRBV4-1 with TRBJ2-5; TRBD1 matches 10 bases. The junction had 5 bases not matched to a gene; V was cut back by 3 bases and J by 4 bases. The CDR3 runs to 15 residues. The germline gives CDR1 MGHRA, CDR2 YSYEKL. DNA of the CDR3: TGCGCCAGCAGCCATGGGACAGGGGTGCGAGAGACCCAGTACTTC. Translated, it gives CASSHGTGVRETQYF.

The genes are TRBV19 and TRBJ2-5; TRBD1 is a possible D gene (5 bases). Germline lookup yields CDR1 LNHDA and CDR2 SQIVND (reference sequence). V was cut by 1 base and J by 5 bases, with 14 bases left in between. The CDR3 has 15 residues. This CDR3 reads CASSIADSFRETQYF. CDR3 bases: TGTGCCAGTAGTATAGCTGACAGTTTTCGGGAGACCCAGTACTTC.

The chain carries TRBV5-1 and TRBJ1-3; TRBD1 matches 7 bases. The CDR3 spans 15 residues. CDR1 SGHRS and CDR2 YFSETQ come from the germline V gene. J lost 3 bases, V lost 4 bases, and 7 bases had no gene match. The CDR3 DNA follows: TGCGCCAGCAGCCTGGGACAGACTTTTGGAAACACCATATATTTT. Translated, it gives CASSLGQTFGNTIYF.

V gene TRBV6-6 combines with J gene TRBJ2-5, with 11 bases that match TRBD1. Germline V lookup: CDR1 MNHNY, CDR2 SVGAGI (reference sequence). V trimming: 7 bases; J trimming: 10 bases; junction bases outside the gene matches: 17. The CDR3 extends over 16 amino acids. CDR3 residues: CASTRLGTGGREDQYF. The CDR3 coding sequence is TGTGCCAGCACCCGCCTCGGGACAGGGGGGCGAGAAGACCAGTACTTC.

The chain employs TRBV23-1 and TRBJ1-2, with D tentatively TRBD1 (6 bases). TRBV23-1 is an ORF; its function is uncertain. With 5 bases removed from V and 4 bases from J, the gap between germline ends came to 14 bases. The CDR3 totals 14 residues. As DNA, the CDR3 is TGCGCCAGCAGTTTTCCGGGACAAGTCTATGGCTACACCTTC. Translating gives CASSFPGQVYGYTF.

The chain is built from TRBV6-4 and TRBJ1-2; 8 nucleotides line up with TRBD1. The CDR3 extends over 12 amino acids. Trimming cost V 6 bases and J 7 bases; bases outside gene matches: 4. Germline-derived CDR1 and CDR2 are MRHNA and SNTAGT. DNA for the CDR3: TGTGCCAGCAGCACCGACAGGGGTGGCTACACCTTC. As protein: CASSTDRGGYTF.

This sequence joins TRBV19 and TRBJ2-7, with TRBD1 matching 8 bases. Germline CDR1 LNHDA, CDR2 SQIVND (reference sequence). The trim removed 5 bases at V and 5 bases at J, leaving 5 bases unmatched. This CDR3 comprises 13 residues. Here the CDR3 DNA reads TGTGCCAGTAGTGAACGGACAGGGAACGAGCAGTACTTC. It is translated as CASSERTGNEQYF.

This clone was recorded once. The chain carries TRBV11-2 and TRBJ1-2, with TRBD1 matching over 9 bases. Germline V gene data show CDR1 as SGHAT and CDR2 as FQNNGV. Trimming cost V 5 bases and J 6 bases; bases outside gene matches: 10. The CDR3 runs to 15 residues. For the CDR3, the DNA is TGTGCCAGCAGCCGTAACTCGAGACAGGGGGATGGCTACACCTTC. Its translation: CASSRNSRQGDGYTF.

The genes are TRBV28 and TRBJ2-7, with TRBD2 matching over 8 bases. The CDR3 has 16 amino acids. Germline V gives CDR1 MDHEN, CDR2 SYDVKM. V was clipped by 5 bases and J by 2 bases; unmatched bases: 11. CDR3 nucleotides: TGTGCCAGCAGTGCCCACTCGGGACTAGAAGCCTACGAGCAGTACTTC. Protein sequence: CASSAHSGLEAYEQYF.

The CDR3 loop is CASSQSQGAVNQPQHF. The CDR3 DNA follows: TGTGCCAGCTCACAATCACAGGGGGCGGTCAATCAGCCCCAGCATTTT. The chain is built from TRBV18 and TRBJ1-5; the match to TRBD1 covers 9 bases. Germline assignment: CDR1 KGHSH and CDR2 LQKENI. This CDR3 is 16 amino acids long. After removal of 4 bases from V and 3 bases from J, the junction contained 7 bases not matched to a gene.

V gene TRBV3-1 (or the pseudogene TRBV3-2) combines with J gene TRBJ1-1, with TRBD1 matching 10 bases. With 4 bases clipped from V and 4 bases from J, the junction kept 0 bases outside the gene matches. The CDR3 has 13 residues. Germline-derived CDR1 and CDR2 are LGHDT and YNNKEL (reference sequence). CDR3 sequence: CASSRTGGTEAFF. The DNA of the CDR3 is TGTGCCAGCAGCCGGACAGGGGGCACTGAAGCTTTCTTT.

This chain connects TRBV19 to TRBJ1-5; D is ambiguous. The CDR3 is 13 amino acids. Deletions cut 3 bases from V and 5 bases from J, with 8 bases between. Germline assignment: CDR1 LNHDA and CDR2 SQIVND (reference sequence). The CDR3 sequence is CASSIGSDQPQHF. In DNA, the CDR3 is TGTGCCAGTAGTATCGGGTCCGATCAGCCCCAGCATTTT.

The chain carries TRBV5-1 and TRBJ2-2, with D uncertain. The CDR3 is 14 amino acids. With 4 bases removed from V and 4 bases from J, the gap between germline ends came to 11 bases. Germline lookup yields CDR1 SGHRS and CDR2 YFSETQ. The CDR3 loop reads CASSTNPGTGELFF. The CDR3 region has the DNA TGCGCCAGCAGCACGAATCCGGGCACCGGGGAGCTGTTTTTT.

This sequence joins TRBV5-1 and TRBJ1-3; 8 bases are a match to TRBD1. The CDR3 has 16 residues. Looked up from germline, CDR1 is SGHRS and CDR2 is YFSETQ. The V gene end was trimmed by 5 bases and the J gene end by 2 bases; junction bases not matched to a gene: 9. The CDR3 region has the DNA TGCGCCAGCAGTGGCGGACAGGGAATGGCTGGAAACACCATATATTTT. The encoded protein is CASSGGQGMAGNTIYF.

This rearrangement joins TRBV30 to TRBJ1-2; D might be TRBD1 (6 bases). This CDR3 has 14 amino acids. V lost 7 bases, J lost 4 bases, and 19 bases lay in between. The germline CDR1 and CDR2 sequences are GTSNPN and SVGIG (reference sequence). The CDR3, as DNA: TGTGCCTTTCAATCCTGGACAGTGACCTATGGCTACACCTTC. It yields the protein CAFQSWTVTYGYTF. The variable domain in full, with the rest retrieved from reference TRBV30 and TRBJ1-2, is SQTIHQWPATLVQPVGSPLSLECTVEGTSNPNLYWYRQAAGRGLQLLFYSVGIGQISSEVPQNLSASRPQDRQFILSSKKLLLSDSGFYLCAFQSWTVTYGYTFGSGTRLTVV.

CDR3 loop: CAIRPDRGVNEQFF. The CDR3 DNA reads TGTGCCATCAGGCCGGACAGGGGGGTAAATGAGCAGTTCTTC. This rearrangement joins TRBV10-3 to TRBJ2-1; the match to TRBD1 covers 10 bases. In germline, CDR1 is ENHRY, CDR2 SYGVKD. Trimming removed 6 bases from V and 7 bases from J; junction bases left unmatched: 6. CDR3 length: 14 residues.

The chain employs TRBV6-5 and TRBJ1-1; D possibly corresponds to TRBD1 (5 bases). The germline V gene encodes CDR1 MNHEY and CDR2 SVGAGI. This CDR3 has 15 residues. V was pared by 6 bases and J by 6 bases, with 20 bases between. CDR3 nucleotide sequence: TGTGCCAGCAGCCCCTCGGGACTCCCTCTAGCTGAAGCTTTCTTT. Protein product: CASSPSGLPLAEAFF.

This clone was picked up one time. The chain recombines TRBV3-1 (or the pseudogene TRBV3-2) with TRBJ2-5; TRBD1 aligns across 9 bases. Looked up from germline, CDR1 is LGHDT and CDR2 is YNNKEL (reference sequence). V shed 2 bases and J 2 bases; nucleotides not matched to a gene: 6. The CDR3 extends over 16 amino acids. CDR3 in amino acids: CASSQNNRGRQETQYF. The CDR3 coding sequence is TGTGCCAGCAGCCAAAACAACAGGGGGCGTCAAGAGACCCAGTACTTC.

This sequence joins TRBV6-1 and TRBJ2-5; 10 nucleotides agree with TRBD2. The CDR3 is 15 amino acids. The ends lost 2 bases at V and 1 base at J; junction bases unmatched: 1. Germline loops: CDR1 MNHNS, CDR2 SASEGT. The CDR3 here is CASSELAGVQETQYF. CDR3 DNA sequence: TGTGCCAGCAGTGAACTAGCGGGGGTCCAAGAGACCCAGTACTTC.

This clone was detected only a few times. The chain uses TRBV6-5 and TRBJ1-1; no definite D call. The length of the CDR3 is 13 residues. Trimming took 6 bases from V and 4 from J, leaving 12 bases between them. Germline V lookup: CDR1 MNHEY, CDR2 SVGAGI. CDR3 sequence (DNA): TGTGCCAGCAGCCCGTGGAGGAGCACTGAAGCTTTCTTT. Translating it yields CASSPWRSTEAFF.

The rearrangement joins TRBV5-1 to TRBJ1-1; 8 bases are shared with TRBD1. Losses at the gene ends were 2 bases for V and 4 bases for J; bases not matched to a gene: 4. There are 14 residues in the CDR3. Germline V gene lookup returns CDR1 SGHRS and CDR2 YFSETQ. Written as DNA, the CDR3 is TGCGCCAGCAGCTTCGGACAGGGAGGCACTGAAGCTTTCTTT. Amino acids: CASSFGQGGTEAFF. Drawing the rest from reference TRBV5-1 and TRBJ1-1, the complete variable domain is KAGVTQTPRYLIKTRGQQVTLSCSPISGHRSVSWYQQTPGQGLQFLFEYFSETQRNKGNFPGRFSGRQFSNSRSEMNVSTLELGDSALYLCASSFGQGGTEAFFGQGTRLTVV.

The chain joins TRBV28 to TRBJ1-4; D remains unclear. CDR3 length: 14 residues. The V gene's germline CDR1 is MDHEN and CDR2 SYDVKM. The ends were cut back, 2 bases at V and 5 bases at J, with 9 bases in the middle. CDR3 amino acids: CASSLPKRNEKLFF. CDR3 sequence (DNA): TGTGCCAGCAGTTTACCTAAAAGAAATGAAAAACTGTTTTTT.

The chain couples TRBV7-6 to TRBJ1-1; D not certain. The CDR3 covers 17 residues. Trimming stripped 5 bases from V and 1 base from J, with 20 bases between. Germline V CDR1 and CDR2: SGHVS, FNYEAQ. The CDR3 DNA is TGTGCCAGCAGCACAAATGCCCAGAACGGAGCGAACACTGAAGCTTTCTTT. This translates into CASSTNAQNGANTEAFF.